This T cell receptor beta chain appears in the sequencing data of a study of blood T cell repertoires in COVID-19. Across the whole study: Acute-phase and convalescent COVID-19 samples originated in the United States, Italy and Spain. Sources were T cells, B-cell-depleted T cells, or PBMCs; the material itself was cDNA or gDNA.

While infection was still active, Seattle patients were enrolled and then followed longitudinally. In the original workflow: Estimation of nucleated cell counts was performed using reference gene primer amplification. Method: immunoSEQ multiplex PCR; TCRdb's copy keeps in-frame clones and lacks some. The DNA was the basis for D and trimming; V, J and clone size are from that table. The repertoire holds under 250,000 clones, with approximately 88% as singletons. The origin of this receptor is a woman younger than 45 with COVID-19, enrolled during active disease. Sequenced: peripheral blood.

CDR3 DNA sequence: TGTGCCAGCAGCTCCCCTCGACTAGTTGAGACCCAGTACTTC. Its protein is CASSSPRLVETQYF. V is TRBV7-9 and J is TRBJ2-5; D may be TRBD2 (6 bases). The CDR3 extends over 14 amino acids. In germline, CDR1 is SEHNR, CDR2 FQNEAQ (reference sequence). The V end lost 4 bases, the J end lost 5 bases, and 14 bases lay between the germline ends.